This TCR beta chain was sequenced in a study of blood T cells in healthy people across ages. Trimming took 1 base from V and 13 from J, leaving 12 bases between them. CDR1 is LGHNA and CDR2 is YSLEER in the germline V gene. The CDR3 has 12 amino acids. Through a sample-barcoded 5' primer and a J-beta primer mix, a second PCR was run for about 6 to 11 cycles. TCRdb ran MiXCR on the 5' RACE reads and lists one entry per CDR3 protein. The sample includes 450,000 to 700,000 distinct CDR3 sequences, about 26% of them seen just once. The TCR was taken from a woman aged 70 to 79 in good health. V is TRBV4-3 and J is TRBJ2-3, with unresolved D. Sequenced sample: blood. CDR3 coding DNA: TGCGCCAGCAGCCAAGCTCTGAGCGTTAAGTATTTT. Residues: CASSQALSVKYF.